Here is one TCR beta chain with its context. This specimen comes from a study of blood T cell repertoires in COVID-19. Study context: The United States, Italy and Spain provided the acute and convalescent COVID-19 samples. T cells, B-cell-depleted T cells, or PBMCs supplied cDNA or gDNA.

Original data processing: Nucleated cell number was recorded as an estimate derived from reference gene primer amplification. Sequenced by immunoSEQ multiplex PCR; TCRdb stores in-frame clones only, minus some. V, J and clone size are taken as reported in that table, and D and trimming were inferred from the DNA itself. The sample yields approximately 70,000 clones, around 89% seen once. The ends were cut back, 0 bases at V and 0 bases at J, with 15 bases in the middle. Germline loops: CDR1 GTSNPN, CDR2 SVGIG (reference sequence). This CDR3 comprises 16 residues. This clonotype was sampled from a human donor in a cohort sampled during active COVID-19. The genes are TRBV30 and TRBJ2-7, with D tentatively TRBD2 (6 bases). The specimen was peripheral blood. CDR3: CAWSVRSGADSYEQYF. The DNA of the CDR3 is TGTGCCTGGAGTGTACGCTCGGGAGCCGACTCCTACGAGCAGTACTTC.